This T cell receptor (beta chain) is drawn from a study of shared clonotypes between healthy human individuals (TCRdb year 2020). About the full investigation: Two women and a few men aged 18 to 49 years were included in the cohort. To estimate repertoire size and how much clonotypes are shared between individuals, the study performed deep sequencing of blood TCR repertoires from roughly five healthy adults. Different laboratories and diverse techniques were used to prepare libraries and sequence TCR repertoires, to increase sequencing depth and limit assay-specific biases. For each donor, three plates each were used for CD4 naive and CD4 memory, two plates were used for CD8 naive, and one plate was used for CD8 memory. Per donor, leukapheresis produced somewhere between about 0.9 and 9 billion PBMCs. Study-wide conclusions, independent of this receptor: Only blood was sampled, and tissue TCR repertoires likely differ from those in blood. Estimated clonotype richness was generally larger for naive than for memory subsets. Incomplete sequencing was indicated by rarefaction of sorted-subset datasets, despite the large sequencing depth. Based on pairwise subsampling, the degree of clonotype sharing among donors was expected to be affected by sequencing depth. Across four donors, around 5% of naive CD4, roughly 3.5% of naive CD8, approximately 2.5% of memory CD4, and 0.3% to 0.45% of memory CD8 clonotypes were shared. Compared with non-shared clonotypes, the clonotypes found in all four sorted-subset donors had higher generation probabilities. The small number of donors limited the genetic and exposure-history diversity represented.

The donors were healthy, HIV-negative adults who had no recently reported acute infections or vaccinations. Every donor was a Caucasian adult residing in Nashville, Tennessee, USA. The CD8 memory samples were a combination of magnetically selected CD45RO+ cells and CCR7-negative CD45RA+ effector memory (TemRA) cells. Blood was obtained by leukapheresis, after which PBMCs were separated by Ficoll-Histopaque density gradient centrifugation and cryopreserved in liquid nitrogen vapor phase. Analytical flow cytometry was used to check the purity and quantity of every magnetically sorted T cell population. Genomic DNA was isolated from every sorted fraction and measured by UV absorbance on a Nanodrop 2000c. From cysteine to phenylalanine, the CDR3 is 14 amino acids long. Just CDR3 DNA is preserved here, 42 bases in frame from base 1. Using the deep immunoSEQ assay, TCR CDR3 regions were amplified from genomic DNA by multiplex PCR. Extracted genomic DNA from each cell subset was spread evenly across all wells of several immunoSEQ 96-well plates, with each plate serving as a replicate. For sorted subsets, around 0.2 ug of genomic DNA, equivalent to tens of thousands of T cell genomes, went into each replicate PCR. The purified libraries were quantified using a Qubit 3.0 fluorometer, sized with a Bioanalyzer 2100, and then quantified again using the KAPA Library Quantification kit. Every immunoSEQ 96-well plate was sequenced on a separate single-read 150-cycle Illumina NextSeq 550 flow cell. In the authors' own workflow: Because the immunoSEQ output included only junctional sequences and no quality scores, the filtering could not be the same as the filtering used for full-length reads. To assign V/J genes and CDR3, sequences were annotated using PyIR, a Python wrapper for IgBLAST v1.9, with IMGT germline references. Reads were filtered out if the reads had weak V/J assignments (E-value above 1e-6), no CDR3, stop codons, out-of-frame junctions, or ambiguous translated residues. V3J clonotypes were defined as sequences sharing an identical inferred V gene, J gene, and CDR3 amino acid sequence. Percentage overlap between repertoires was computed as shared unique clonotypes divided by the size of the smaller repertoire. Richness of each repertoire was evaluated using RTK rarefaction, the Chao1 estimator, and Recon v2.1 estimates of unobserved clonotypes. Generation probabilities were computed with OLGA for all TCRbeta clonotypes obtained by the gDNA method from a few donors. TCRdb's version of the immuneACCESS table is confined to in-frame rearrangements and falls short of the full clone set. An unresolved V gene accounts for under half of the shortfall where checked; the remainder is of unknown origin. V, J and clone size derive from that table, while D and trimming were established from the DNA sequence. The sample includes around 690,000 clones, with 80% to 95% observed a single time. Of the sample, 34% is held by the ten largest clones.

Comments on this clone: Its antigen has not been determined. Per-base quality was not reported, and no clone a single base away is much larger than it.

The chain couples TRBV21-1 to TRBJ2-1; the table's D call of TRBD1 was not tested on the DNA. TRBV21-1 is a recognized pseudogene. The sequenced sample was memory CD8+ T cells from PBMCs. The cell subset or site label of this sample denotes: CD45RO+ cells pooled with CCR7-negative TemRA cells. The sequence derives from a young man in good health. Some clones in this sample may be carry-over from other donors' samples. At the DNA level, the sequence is TGTGCCAGATATACCGGGACAGGAGATAATGAGCAGTTCTTC. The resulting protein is CARYTGTGDNEQFF.